The 25 T cell receptor beta chains presented below share a single source sample, sequenced in a study of blood T cell repertoires in COVID-19. Profiling relied on immunoSEQ multiplex PCR, and the TCRdb table lists in-frame clones only, not all of them. Altogether some 100,000 clones are present, roughly 87% being singletons, with the ten largest covering around 7.2%. Input material: peripheral blood. These receptors were collected from a man in his thirties or forties in a cohort sampled during active COVID-19.

Of note for this clone: Germline is not matched at one junction end, which may reflect a read error. Other DNA sequences in this sample translate to the same CDR3. V gene TRBV5-1 combines with J gene TRBJ2-6; D might be TRBD1 (6 bases). In germline, CDR1 is SGHRS, CDR2 YFSETQ. The CDR3 totals 16 residues. The CDR3 DNA is TGCGCCAGCAGCTTACCGACAGGAACTGGGGCCAACGTCCTGACTTTT. Its protein product is CASSLPTGTGANVLTF.

V is TRBV7-2 and J is TRBJ1-4, with D possibly being TRBD1 (6 bases). The CDR3 sequence is 15 residues long. CDR1 is SGHTA and CDR2 is FQGNSA in the germline V gene. The V gene lost 5 bases and the J gene lost 5 bases, with 15 bases spanning the gap. CDR3 amino acids: CASSAQTGRNEKLFF. CDR3 DNA sequence: TGTGCCAGCAGCGCTCAGACAGGCAGAAATGAAAAACTGTTTTTT.

The CDR3 loop reads CASSWGRLTEAFF. CDR3 sequence (DNA): TGCGCCAGCAGCTGGGGTCGACTAACTGAAGCTTTCTTT. The chain joins TRBV4-3 to TRBJ1-1; D ambiguous. The germline V gene has CDR1 LGHNA and CDR2 YSLEER. Trimming took 5 bases from V and 5 from J, leaving 12 bases between them. The CDR3 is 13 residues long.

This rearrangement joins TRBV6-5 to TRBJ1-2, with TRBD1 matching 10 bases. The CDR3 runs 15 residues. V lost 5 bases to trimming and J lost 4 bases; unmatched junction nucleotides: 7. Germline values: CDR1 MNHEY, CDR2 SVGAGI. CDR3 sequence: CASSLLRQGAYGYTF. In DNA, the CDR3 is TGTGCCAGCAGTCTACTCCGACAGGGGGCCTATGGCTACACCTTC.

J is TRBJ2-3 and V is TRBV5-6; the match to TRBD2 covers 12 bases. This CDR3 comprises 19 residues. J was trimmed by 3 bases and V by 2 bases; bases with no gene match: 13. From germline, CDR1 is SGHDT and CDR2 YYEEEE. The chain's CDR3 is CASSLSLAGGQARTDTQYF. In DNA, the CDR3 is TGTGCCAGCAGCTTAAGCCTAGCGGGGGGGCAGGCTAGGACAGATACGCAGTATTTT.

The chain couples TRBV29-1 to TRBJ2-3, with TRBD2 matching over 8 bases. V gave up 4 bases and J gave up 4 bases; unmatched junction bases: 10. The CDR3 runs 15 residues. Germline-derived CDR1 and CDR2 are SQVTM and ANQGSEA. CDR3 sequence (DNA): TGCAGCGTTGCCATTAGCGGGGTCGGGGCAGATACGCAGTATTTT. Its protein product is CSVAISGVGADTQYF.

The chain combines TRBV5-1 with TRBJ2-5, with TRBD2 matching over 9 bases. There are 16 residues in the CDR3. Per the germline V gene, CDR1 is SGHRS and CDR2 is YFSETQ. Trimming took 4 bases from V and 2 from J; bases not matched to a gene: 9. CDR3 protein: CASSPMGGGVQETQYF. CDR3 sequence (DNA): TGCGCCAGCAGCCCGATGGGCGGGGGGGTACAAGAGACCCAGTACTTC.

The chain carries TRBV2 and TRBJ1-1, with TRBD1 matching 8 bases. V dropped 4 bases and J dropped 1; count of bases not matched to a gene: 2. Germline V CDR1 and CDR2: SNHLY, FYNNEI. This CDR3 spans 14 amino acids. CDR3 nucleotides: TGTGCCAGCAGTGTCAGGGGGCGGAACACTGAAGCTTTCTTT. Translation: CASSVRGRNTEAFF.

The gene calls are TRBV5-1 and TRBJ1-4; 8 bases match TRBD1. There are 15 residues in the CDR3. The V and J ends lost 3 bases and 2 bases, in that order; junction bases with no gene match: 3. Germline CDR1 and CDR2: SGHRS and YFSETQ. CDR3 loop: CASSSRTGTNEKLFF. The DNA of the CDR3 is TGCGCCAGCAGCTCTCGGACAGGGACTAATGAAAAACTGTTTTTT.

On this clone itself: Other DNA sequences from this sample encode an identical CDR3 as well. This chain joins TRBV5-1 and TRBJ2-3; a possible D gene is TRBD2 (5 bases). V gave up 4 bases and J gave up 0 bases, with 6 bases separating them. The germline V gene encodes CDR1 SGHRS and CDR2 YFSETQ. The CDR3 consists of 13 residues. CDR3 in amino acids: CASSGGSTDTQYF. The CDR3 DNA sequence: TGCGCCAGCAGCGGCGGGAGCACAGATACGCAGTATTTT.

This chain joins TRBV28 and TRBJ1-2; tentatively, D is TRBD1 (5 bases). There are 12 residues in the CDR3. Germline V gene sequence: CDR1 MDHEN, CDR2 SYDVKM. V was pared by 11 bases and J by 6 bases, with 16 bases between. The CDR3 spells CAVGGWQDGYTF. Here the CDR3 DNA reads TGTGCCGTGGGGGGGTGGCAGGATGGCTACACCTTC.

The chain combines TRBV10-1 with TRBJ2-5; TRBD2 matches 7 bases. V was pared by 6 bases and J by 4 bases, with 5 bases of the junction left unmatched. The CDR3 is 13 amino acids. Germline CDR1 WNHNN, CDR2 SYGVQD (reference sequence). CDR3 protein: CASRGGGGETQYF. The CDR3 DNA reads as TGCGCCAGCAGGGGCGGGGGAGGAGAGACCCAGTACTTC.

This clone was observed a few times. The V and J genes are TRBV5-4 and TRBJ2-1, with 8 bases matching TRBD1. Germline values: CDR1 SGHNT, CDR2 YYREEE (reference sequence). This CDR3 region has 16 residues. The ends lost 0 bases at V and 2 bases at J; junction bases unmatched: 4. The CDR3 sequence is CASSLGGTGTYNEQFF. CDR3 sequence (DNA): TGTGCCAGCAGCTTGGGTGGGACAGGTACCTACAATGAGCAGTTCTTC.

The V and J genes are TRBV6-6 and TRBJ1-5; 7 bases fit TRBD1. Germline values: CDR1 MNHNY, CDR2 SVGAGI (reference sequence). This CDR3 is 14 amino acids long. The V segment lost 6 bases and the J segment 2 bases; nucleotides outside the gene matches: 4. CDR3 sequence: CASSLGQGNQPQHF. The CDR3 coding sequence is TGTGCCAGCAGCCTTGGACAGGGCAATCAGCCCCAGCATTTT.

The J gene is TRBJ2-5, the V gene TRBV9; 7 nucleotides agree with TRBD1. Per germline, CDR1 SGDLS and CDR2 YYNGEE. The V and J ends lost 3 bases and 4 bases, in that order; junction bases with no gene match: 6. The CDR3 runs to 14 residues. The CDR3 DNA is TGTGCCAGCAGCGCACGACAGGGCCGAGAGACCCAGTACTTC. As protein: CASSARQGRETQYF.

This clone was counted a single time. The chain uses TRBV7-9 and TRBJ1-6; maybe TRBD1 (6 bases). The V end was cut by 1 base, the J end by 12 bases, with 19 bases between. The CDR3 is made up of 16 amino acids. CDR1 SEHNR and CDR2 FQNEAQ come from the germline V gene (reference sequence). The CDR3 loop is CASSLGAGGETGPLHF. CDR3 nucleotides: TGTGCCAGCAGCTTAGGGGCTGGGGGCGAGACGGGACCCCTCCACTTT.

The chain has TRBV24-1 and TRBJ2-1; possibly TRBD1 for D (5 bases). The ends were cut back, 5 bases at V and 9 bases at J, with 16 bases in the middle. The CDR3 spans 14 residues. Looked up from germline, CDR1 is KGHDR and CDR2 is SFDVKD. CDR3: CATSGLGFRGEQFF. In DNA, the CDR3 is TGTGCCACCAGTGGTCTGGGATTTAGGGGTGAGCAGTTCTTC.

This chain connects TRBV7-2 to TRBJ2-2; 8 bases align to TRBD2. The germline CDR1 and CDR2 sequences are SGHTA and FQGNSA. The CDR3 runs 14 residues. The V gene end was trimmed by 6 bases and the J gene end by 2 bases; junction bases not matched to a gene: 2. The CDR3 here is CASSGTRNTGELFF. CDR3 bases: TGTGCCAGCAGTGGGACTAGAAACACCGGGGAGCTGTTTTTT.

The gene calls are TRBV28 and TRBJ1-5; D is perhaps TRBD1 (6 bases). Between the trimmed V and J ends, which lost 3 bases and 5 bases, there was a span of 11 bases. Germline values: CDR1 MDHEN, CDR2 SYDVKM. This CDR3 has 14 amino acids. CDR3 region: CASSFATGYQPQHF. The CDR3 nucleotides are TGTGCCAGCAGTTTTGCCACAGGGTATCAGCCCCAGCATTTT. Full variable domain (rest looked up from reference TRBV28 and TRBJ1-5): DVKVTQSSRYLVKRTGEKVFLECVQDMDHENMFWYRQDPGLGLRLIYFSYDVKMKEKGDIPEGYSVSREKKERFSLILESASTNQTSMYLCASSFATGYQPQHFGDGTRLSIL.

V and J are TRBV5-4 and TRBJ1-2; D is uncertain. This CDR3 region has 14 residues. Trimming left V 1 base short and J 0 bases short, with 7 bases between. CDR1 is SGHNT, CDR2 YYREEE, per germline (reference sequence). The CDR3 bases are TGTGCCAGCAGCTTGTCCGAGGCTAACTATGGCTACACCTTC. Translating it yields CASSLSEANYGYTF.

This chain joins TRBV19 and TRBJ2-7, with TRBD1 identical over 8 bases. CDR1 and CDR2 from the germline V gene are LNHDA and SQIVND (reference sequence). Trimming at V came to 7 bases and at J to 0 bases, leaving 8 bases not matched to a gene. The CDR3 is 15 residues long. The CDR3 DNA reads TGTGCCAGTAAAGATCGGGACAGGCGCTCCTACGAGCAGTACTTC. It translates to CASKDRDRRSYEQYF. The whole variable domain, remainder taken from reference TRBV19 and TRBJ2-7, is DGGITQSPKYLFRKEGQNVTLSCEQNLNHDAMYWYRQDPGQGLRLIYYSQIVNDFQKGDIAEGYSVSREKKESFPLTVTSAQKNPTAFYLCASKDRDRRSYEQYFGPGTRLTVT.

On this clone: This same CDR3 is encoded by further DNA sequences in the sample. The rearrangement uses TRBV20-1 and TRBJ2-5; no definite D call. This CDR3 is built from 11 residues. Germline assignment: CDR1 DFQATT and CDR2 SNEGSKA (reference sequence). Between the trimmed V and J ends, which lost 2 bases and 2 bases, there was a span of 3 bases. CDR3 amino acids: CSARQQETQYF. The CDR3 region has the DNA TGCAGTGCTAGACAACAAGAGACCCAGTACTTC.

This chain joins TRBV28 and TRBJ2-3; D not certain. Germline CDR1 reads MDHEN; CDR2 reads SYDVKM. The CDR3 runs 13 residues. Trimming took off 7 bases at V and 4 bases at J, with 12 bases between the two ends. In DNA form, the CDR3 reads TGTGCCAGCAAAGAACCGGCGGCAGATACGCAGTATTTT. Residues: CASKEPAADTQYF.

Points on this clone: At one end, the junction sequence differs from germline, possibly due to a read error. This CDR3 is CTSSYSLEYNEQFF. CDR3 nucleotide sequence: TGTACCAGCAGTTACTCTCTAGAGTACAATGAGCAGTTCTTC. J is TRBJ2-1 and V is TRBV6-2 or TRBV6-3; D remains ambiguous. Germline V CDR1 and CDR2: MNHEY, SVGEGT. The length of the CDR3 is 14 residues.

The chain is built from TRBV12-3 or TRBV12-4 and TRBJ2-1; D perhaps matches TRBD1 (5 bases). Trimming pared 6 bases from V and 10 bases from J, leaving 10 bases between. CDR3 length: 11 amino acids. The CDR3 DNA is TGTGCCAGCAGACAGGCCCGGGAGCAGTTCTTC. It translates to CASRQAREQFF.